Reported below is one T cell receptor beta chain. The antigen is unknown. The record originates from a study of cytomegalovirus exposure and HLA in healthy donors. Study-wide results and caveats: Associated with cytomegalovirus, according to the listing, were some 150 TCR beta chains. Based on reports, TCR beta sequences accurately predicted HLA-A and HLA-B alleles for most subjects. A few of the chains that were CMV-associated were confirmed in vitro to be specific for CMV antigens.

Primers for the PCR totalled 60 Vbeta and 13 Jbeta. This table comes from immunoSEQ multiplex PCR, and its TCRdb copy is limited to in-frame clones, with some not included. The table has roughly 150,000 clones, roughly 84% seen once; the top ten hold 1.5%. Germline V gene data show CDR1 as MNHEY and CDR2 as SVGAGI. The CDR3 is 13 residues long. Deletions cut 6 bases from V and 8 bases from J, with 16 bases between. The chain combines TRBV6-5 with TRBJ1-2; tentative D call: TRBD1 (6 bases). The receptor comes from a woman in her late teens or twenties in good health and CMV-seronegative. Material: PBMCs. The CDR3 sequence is CASSSGGTRGYTF. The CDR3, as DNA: TGTGCCAGCAGCAGCGGGGGCACTCGGGGCTACACCTTC.